This TCR beta chain was observed in a study of regulatory T cells in long-lasting Graves disease. Study-wide background: Over 5 years of antithyroid drugs with positive TSH receptor antibodies was taken to mean persistent Graves' disease. Whole-study findings and limits: The study found lower TCR diversity in persistent Graves' patients than in newly diagnosed ones.

The TCR beta library used iRepertoire HTBI primers with Arm-PCR amplification of CDR3. TCRdb fed the multiplex PCR reads into MiXCR, producing one record per CDR3 protein. Of around 450,000 distinct CDR3 sequences listed, approximately 21% are singletons. A note on this clonotype: As yet, its antigen is unknown.

The germline gives CDR1 SGHTA, CDR2 FQGNSA. The V gene lost 5 bases and the J gene lost 8 bases, with 18 bases spanning the gap. The CDR3 runs to 15 residues. Time point described: persistent/refractory GD, antithyroid drugs over 5 years with positive TRAb. PBMC RNA served as the TCR library source. The receptor was isolated from a female donor with Graves disease. Sample: peripheral blood mononuclear cells (PBMCs), taken when the disease was refractory, from a patient treated with antithyroid drugs. The chain couples TRBV7-2 to TRBJ1-4, with no clear D. CDR3 nucleotides: TGTGCCAGCAGCCCCTCCCATTCGGTCAAGGAAAAACTGTTTTTT. As protein: CASSPSHSVKEKLFF. The complete variable domain, with remaining parts taken from reference TRBV7-2 and TRBJ1-4, reads GAGVSQSPSNKVTEKGKDVELRCDPISGHTALYWYRQSLGQGLEFLIYFQGNSAPDKSGLPSDRFSAERTGGSVSTLTIQRTQQEDSAVYLCASSPSHSVKEKLFFGSGTQLSVL.